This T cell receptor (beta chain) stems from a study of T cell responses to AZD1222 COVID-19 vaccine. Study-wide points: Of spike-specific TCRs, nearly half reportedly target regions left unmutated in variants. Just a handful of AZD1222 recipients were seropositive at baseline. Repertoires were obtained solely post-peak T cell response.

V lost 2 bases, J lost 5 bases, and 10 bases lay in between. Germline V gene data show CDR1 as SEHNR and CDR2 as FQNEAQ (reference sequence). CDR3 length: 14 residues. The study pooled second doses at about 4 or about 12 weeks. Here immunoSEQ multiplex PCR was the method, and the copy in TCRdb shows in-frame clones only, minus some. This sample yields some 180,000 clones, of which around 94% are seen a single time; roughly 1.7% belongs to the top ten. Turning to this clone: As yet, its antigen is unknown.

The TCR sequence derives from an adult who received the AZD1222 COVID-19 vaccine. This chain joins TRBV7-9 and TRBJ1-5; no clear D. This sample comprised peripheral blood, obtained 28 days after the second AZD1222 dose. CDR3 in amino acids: CASSLSTGDQPQHF. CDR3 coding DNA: TGTGCCAGCAGCTTAAGCACCGGGGATCAGCCCCAGCATTTT.